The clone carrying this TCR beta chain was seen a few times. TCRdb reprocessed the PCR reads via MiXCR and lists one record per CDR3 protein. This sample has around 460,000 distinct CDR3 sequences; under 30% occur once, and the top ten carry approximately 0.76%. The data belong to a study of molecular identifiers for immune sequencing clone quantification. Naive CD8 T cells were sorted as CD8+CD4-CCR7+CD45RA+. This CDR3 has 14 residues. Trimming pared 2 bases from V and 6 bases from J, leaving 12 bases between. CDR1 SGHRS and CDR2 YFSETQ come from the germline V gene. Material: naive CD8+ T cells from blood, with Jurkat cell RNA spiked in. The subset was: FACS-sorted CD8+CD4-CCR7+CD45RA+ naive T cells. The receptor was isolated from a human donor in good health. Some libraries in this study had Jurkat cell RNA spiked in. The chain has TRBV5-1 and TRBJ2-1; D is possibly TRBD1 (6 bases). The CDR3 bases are TGCGCCAGCAGCTTACAAGCCAGGGGCAATGAGCAGTTCTTC. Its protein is CASSLQARGNEQFF. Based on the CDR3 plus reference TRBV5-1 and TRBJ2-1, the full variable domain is KAGVTQTPRYLIKTRGQQVTLSCSPISGHRSVSWYQQTPGQGLQFLFEYFSETQRNKGNFPGRFSGRQFSNSRSEMNVSTLELGDSALYLCASSLQARGNEQFFGPGTRLTVL.